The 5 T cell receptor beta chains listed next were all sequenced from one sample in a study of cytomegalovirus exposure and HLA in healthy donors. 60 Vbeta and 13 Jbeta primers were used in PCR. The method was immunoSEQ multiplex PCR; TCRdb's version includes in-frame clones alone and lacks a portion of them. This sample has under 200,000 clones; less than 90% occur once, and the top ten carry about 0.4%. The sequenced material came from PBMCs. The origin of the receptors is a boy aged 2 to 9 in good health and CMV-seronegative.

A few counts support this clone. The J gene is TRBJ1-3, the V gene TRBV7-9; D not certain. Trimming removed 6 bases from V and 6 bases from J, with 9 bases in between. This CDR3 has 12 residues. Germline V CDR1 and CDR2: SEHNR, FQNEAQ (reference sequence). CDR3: CASSPTLNTIYF. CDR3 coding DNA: TGTGCCAGCAGTCCTACCCTAAACACCATATATTTT.

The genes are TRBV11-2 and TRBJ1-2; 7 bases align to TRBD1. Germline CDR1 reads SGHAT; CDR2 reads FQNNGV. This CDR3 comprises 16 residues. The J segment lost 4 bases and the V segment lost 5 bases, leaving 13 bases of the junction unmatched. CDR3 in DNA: TGTGCCAGCAGCCCCCTCCTGGGACAGATAGCCTATGGCTACACCTTC. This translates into CASSPLLGQIAYGYTF.

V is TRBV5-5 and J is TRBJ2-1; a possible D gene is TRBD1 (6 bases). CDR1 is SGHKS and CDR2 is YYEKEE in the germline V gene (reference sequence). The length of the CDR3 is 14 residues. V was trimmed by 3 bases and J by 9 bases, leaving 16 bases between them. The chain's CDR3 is CASSSLTGLGEQFF. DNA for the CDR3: TGTGCCAGCAGCTCCCTGACAGGTTTGGGTGAGCAGTTCTTC.

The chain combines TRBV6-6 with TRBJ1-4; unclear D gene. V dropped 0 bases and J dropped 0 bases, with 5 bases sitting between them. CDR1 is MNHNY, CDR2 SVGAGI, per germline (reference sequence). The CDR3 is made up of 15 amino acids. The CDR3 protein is CASSYSGATNEKLFF. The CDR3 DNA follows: TGTGCCAGCAGTTACTCCGGGGCAACTAATGAAAAACTGTTTTTT.

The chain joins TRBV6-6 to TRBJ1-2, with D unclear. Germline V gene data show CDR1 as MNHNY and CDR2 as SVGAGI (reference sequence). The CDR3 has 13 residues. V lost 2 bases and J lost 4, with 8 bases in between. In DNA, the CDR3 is TGTGCCAGCAGTTACGACGGGTCCTATGGCTACACCTTC. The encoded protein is CASSYDGSYGYTF.